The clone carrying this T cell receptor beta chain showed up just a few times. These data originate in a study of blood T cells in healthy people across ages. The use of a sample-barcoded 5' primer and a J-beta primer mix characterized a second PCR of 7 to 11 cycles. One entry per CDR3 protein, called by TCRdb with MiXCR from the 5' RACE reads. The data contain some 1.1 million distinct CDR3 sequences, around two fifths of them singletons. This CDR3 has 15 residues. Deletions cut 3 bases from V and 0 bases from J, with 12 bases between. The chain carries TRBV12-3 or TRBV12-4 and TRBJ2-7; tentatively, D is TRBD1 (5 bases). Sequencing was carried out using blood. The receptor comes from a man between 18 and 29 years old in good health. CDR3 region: CASSFGASSSYEQYF. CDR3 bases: TGTGCCAGCAGTTTTGGGGCTTCGAGCTCCTACGAGCAGTACTTC.